This T cell receptor beta chain was recorded in a study of cytomegalovirus exposure and HLA in healthy donors (dated by TCRdb to 2017 to 2019). A note on the overall study: In an earlier analysis of 587 of the donors, 250 to 350 Gb of sequence data and just under 120 million unique TCR beta sequences from 150 million to 200 million T cells were reported. A separate validation cohort of approximately 130 different subjects was used in addition to the 666-subject first cohort. Rather than drawing on any new phenotypic data, the later analysis identified candidate immune exposures from TCR beta sequences and the way those sequences occurred across donors. Typing coverage differed by locus: A, B, C, DRB1 and DQB1 were typed in roughly 620-630 donors, DQA1 in about 550, DPA1 in 600 to 610, and DPB1 in roughly 450. A handful of DR-DQ haplotypes were handled as single units for association and clustering because linkage in the cohort was strong. Of the 300 to 500 genotyped donors, 80% to 90% were placed in the genetic ancestry cluster associated with self-reported Caucasian donors. Genome-wide SNP genotypes for about 60% of the roughly 670 donors were used in a later genetic analysis, which treated that subset as a discovery cohort. HLA typing included class I and class II loci at four-digit resolution. In a later analysis, previously published TCR beta repertoires from fewer than 750 donors were re-analyzed and high-resolution HLA genotyping was added so that TCR occurrence patterns could be studied. To predict cytomegalovirus infection status, the study combined high-throughput TCR immunosequencing, statistical association of individual TCRs with disease status, and machine learning. About 330 gigabases of sequencing data and around 80 million unique TCR sequences made up an early release that covered about 640 HLA-typed donors. Donor age, sex, ethnicity and CMV serostatus were compiled alongside the repertoire data. The study aimed to test whether signatures of past pathogen exposure could be identified by cataloging public T cell receptors. The study used immunosequencing to profile the T cell repertoires of under 700 subjects and linked those repertoires to cytomegalovirus serostatus. To decide whether each TCR beta V gene segment behaved as functional or pseudogenic, an earlier analysis of some 600 of the donors relied on high-throughput TCR beta sequencing. Across about 370 genotyped donors of the cohort, an average of about 220,000 unique TCR beta nucleotide sequences per donor were sequenced, and 15% to 20% of those sequences were non-productive. Every repertoire in the discovery cohort had been generated on one and the same sequencing platform. On the study overall, not on this receptor specifically: A later analysis found that TCR association rates varied across HLA loci, with DRB1 alleles showing the most associated TCRs and HLA-C alleles the fewest. HLA typing was unavailable for some donors at each locus, so association tests used only the typed subset. In the study, approximately 160 TCR beta chains were listed as associated with cytomegalovirus. In a later analysis, HLA-associated TCR beta chains were found to be more clonally expanded and to have lower generation probabilities than equally common non-associated chains. The earlier analysis of almost 600 of the donors excluded roughly 16 rarely observed V segments, including chromosome 9 orphons, because counts were too low. The authors suggested that the approach could potentially be generalized to other disease states and immunological phenotypes. Some IMGT-functional V segments, including TRBV6-2 and TRBV6-3, could not be told apart with the 87-base-pair reads, so those segments were excluded. A few of the identified cytomegalovirus-associated TCR beta chains were confirmed in vitro to be specific for cytomegalovirus antigens. Correlated functional status among segregating V segments might be attributable to linkage disequilibrium, but an unknown experimental factor could not be ruled out. In a later analysis, most CMV-associated TCR beta chains were found to appear HLA-restricted, with HLA associations seemingly driven largely by CMV exposure. A later genetic analysis associated a missense DCLRE1C variant with V-gene and J-gene trimming of TCR beta chains, and an independent cohort replicated the association. In an earlier analysis of over 550 of the donors, most TCR beta V segments were observed in productive rearrangements about 87% or about 30% of the time, broadly matching IMGT annotations. In this cohort, only TCR beta chains were sequenced, and detectable features were limited by the absence of alpha or paired-chain data. Compared with the 666-donor mean, donors in an Asian-associated ancestry cluster had fewer N-insertions in productive TCRs, according to a later genetic analysis. Most TCR sequences were observed very rarely across donors, whereas some public TCRs were present in many individuals. A further reported finding was that TCR beta sequences accurately predicted the HLA-A and HLA-B alleles for most subjects in the first cohort. A cluster of highly shared sequence variants was judged likely to be a technical artifact of the sequencing pipeline. When HLA alleles, especially DR and DQ, strongly co-occurred, attributing TCR associations to individual alleles was difficult. The classifier was reported to diagnose cytomegalovirus status with high specificity and sensitivity in both the original and validation cohorts. For the cohort, immune exposure information was limited to CMV serostatus. Presence/absence analyses assumed roughly uniform sequencing depth across donors, an assumption that may not hold. In a later analysis, some 17,000 TCR beta sequences were associated with specific HLA alleles at a false discovery rate of 0.05. Several of the top co-occurrence clusters appeared to be linked to parvovirus B19, influenza, CMV and Epstein-Barr virus, according to a later analysis.

Its CDR3 holds 18 amino acids, cysteine through phenylalanine. Only CDR3 DNA is held: 54 bases, read in frame from base 1. From a lookup of the germline V gene, CDR1 and CDR2 are MGHDK and SYGVNS. V loses 3 bases at its end and J loses 1 base; junction bases beyond the gene matches: 8. A remark on this clone: Its target antigen remains unknown. Base qualities are not at hand, and no much larger clone is one base apart.

The cohort consisted of some 670 healthy bone marrow donors. At the time of sampling, all cohort members were nominally healthy, though unrecorded immune exposures were likely present. The donor was CMV seronegative and belonged to the group of 352 seronegative cohort members. A peripheral blood sample was provided by each donor, and peripheral blood mononuclear cells were used for TCR beta sequencing. Genomic DNA extraction from the blood cell samples was performed with the Qiagen DNeasy Blood Extraction Kit. Receptor libraries were prepared by the immunoSEQ multiplex PCR assay. For the multiplex PCR, a mixture combining 60 forward primers for TCR Vbeta segments and 13 reverse primers for TCR Jbeta segments was used. The CDR3 region of rearranged TCR beta genes was amplified from genomic DNA by a multiplex PCR assay. On the Illumina HiSeq System, the amplified TCR beta libraries were sequenced as 87-base-pair reads. The study's own analysis went as follows. In a later analysis, around 80 million unique TCR beta chains were counted across the 650 to 750 repertoires, and roughly 10 million of these chains were shared by at least two donors. Raw reads were error-corrected and collapsed into unique sequences with a nearest-neighbor algorithm that merged closely related sequences to remove PCR and sequencing errors. V, D and J gene segments were assigned by aligning CDR3 sequences to IMGT reference sequences. For a sequence to be retained, at least a six-nucleotide match to both a V gene segment and a J gene segment was required. Rearrangements were called productive when the CDR3 lacked stop codons and stayed in frame with V and J; all others were non-productive. CDR3 was defined by IMGT convention, running from the second conserved V-encoded cysteine to the conserved J-encoded phenylalanine. Sequences without an unambiguous match to a single V gene segment were excluded from the earlier analysis of a few hundred of the donors. In an earlier analysis of several hundred of the donors, V segments were called functional above 56.7% productive rearrangements and were called segregating when the between-donor standard deviation exceeded 5%. To diagnose cytomegalovirus status from the catalog of TCR beta chain sequences, a statistical classification framework was built. V and J gene assignment, in a later analysis, came from comparing TCR nucleotide sequences with IMGT/GENE-DB human TR gene sequences. Using the TCRdist pipeline, a later analysis assigned CDR3 sequences along with most-parsimonious VDJ recombination scenarios. In a later analysis, each TCR beta chain was defined by its CDR3 amino acid sequence together with its V-gene family, and reads without a unique V-gene family were excluded. A later analysis removed 592 highly shared, low-generation-probability nucleotide sequences to deal with suspected cross-contamination and a sequencing artifact. For each public chain, a later analysis derived a clonal expansion index from normalized ranks of inferred template counts within each repertoire. In a later analysis, generation probabilities were computed using a VDJ recombination model fitted to out-of-frame rearrangements, and the results were checked against IGoR. In a later analysis, TCR-TCR, TCR-HLA and TCR-CMV co-occurrence was scored with hypergeometric tests, and a repertoire-size bias correction was applied to TCR pairs. False discovery rates were estimated in a later analysis by permuting HLA or CMV assignments 20 times. A later analysis grouped co-occurring TCRs with DBSCAN, adding TCRdist sequence similarity when clustering within HLA-allele-positive subsets. For co-occurrence clustering, repertoires with fewer than 30,000 or more than 120,000 public chains were excluded, along with several repertoires with anomalous nucleotide sharing. TCRdb re-hosts the immuneACCESS table, in-frame sequences only. Its copies lack some clones; in the studies checked, an unresolved V gene accounts for under half of them, and the cause for the rest is not known. V and J calls and clone size are as listed in that table; D and trimming were resolved from the DNA. The sample data list 150,000 or so clones, and roughly 76% of these were observed just once. Of the sample, under 2% is held by the ten largest clones.

The receptor chain draws on TRBV25-1 and TRBJ2-3, with 12 middle bases fitting TRBD2. The clonotype was recovered from a female donor in good health and CMV-seronegative. Sequenced input: PBMCs. Read as DNA, the sequence is TGTGCCAGCAGTGAGGGTCAAAGGACTAGCGGGGGCACAGATACGCAGTATTTT. Translated, this gives CASSEGQRTSGGTDTQYF. Outside the CDR3, residues come from the reference TRBV25-1 and TRBJ2-3 proteins, so the full variable domain is: EADIYQTPRYLVIGTGKKITLECSQTMGHDKMYWYQQDPGMELHLIHYSYGVNSTEKGDLSSESTVSRIRTEHFPLTLESARPSHTSQYLCASSEGQRTSGGTDTQYFGPGTRLTVL.